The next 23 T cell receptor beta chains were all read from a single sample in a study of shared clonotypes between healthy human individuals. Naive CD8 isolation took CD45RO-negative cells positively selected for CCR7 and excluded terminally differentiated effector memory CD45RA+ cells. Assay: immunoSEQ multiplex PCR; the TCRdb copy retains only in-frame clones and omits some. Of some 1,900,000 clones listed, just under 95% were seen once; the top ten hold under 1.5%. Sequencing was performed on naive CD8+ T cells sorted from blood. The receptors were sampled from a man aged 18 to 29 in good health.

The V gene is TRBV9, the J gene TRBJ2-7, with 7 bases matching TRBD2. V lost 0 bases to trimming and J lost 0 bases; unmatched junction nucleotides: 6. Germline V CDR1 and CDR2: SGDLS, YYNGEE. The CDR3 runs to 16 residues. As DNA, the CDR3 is TGTGCCAGCAGCGTAGGGGTGCGGGGGAACTCCTACGAGCAGTACTTC. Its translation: CASSVGVRGNSYEQYF.

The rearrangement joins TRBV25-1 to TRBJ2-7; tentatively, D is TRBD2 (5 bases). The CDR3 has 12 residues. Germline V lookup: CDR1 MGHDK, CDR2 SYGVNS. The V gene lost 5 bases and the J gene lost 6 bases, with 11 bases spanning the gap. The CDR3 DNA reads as TGTGCCAGCAGTCCAGGCGGGTTCGAGCAGTACTTC. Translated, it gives CASSPGGFEQYF.

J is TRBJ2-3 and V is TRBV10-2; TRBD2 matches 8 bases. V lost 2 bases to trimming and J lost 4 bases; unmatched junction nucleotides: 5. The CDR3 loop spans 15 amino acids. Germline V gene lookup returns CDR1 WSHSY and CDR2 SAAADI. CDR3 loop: CASSEVSGIPDTQYF. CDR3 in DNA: TGCGCCAGCAGTGAGGTTAGCGGGATCCCAGATACGCAGTATTTT.

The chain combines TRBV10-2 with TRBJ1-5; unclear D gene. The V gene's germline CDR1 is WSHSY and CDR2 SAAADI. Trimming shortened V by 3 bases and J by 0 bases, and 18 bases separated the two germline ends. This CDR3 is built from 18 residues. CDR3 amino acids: CASSDNPPSIYSNQPQHF. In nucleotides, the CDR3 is TGCGCCAGCAGTGACAATCCACCATCCATATATAGCAATCAGCCCCAGCATTTT.

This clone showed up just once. CDR3 amino acids: CAWSPVGTGSNYGYTF. The CDR3 coding sequence is TGTGCCTGGAGCCCCGTGGGGACAGGATCCAACTATGGCTACACCTTC. The V and J genes are TRBV30 and TRBJ1-2; 8 bases align to TRBD1. This CDR3 comprises 16 residues. V shed 3 bases and J 2 bases; nucleotides not matched to a gene: 11. The germline V gene encodes CDR1 GTSNPN and CDR2 SVGIG (reference sequence).

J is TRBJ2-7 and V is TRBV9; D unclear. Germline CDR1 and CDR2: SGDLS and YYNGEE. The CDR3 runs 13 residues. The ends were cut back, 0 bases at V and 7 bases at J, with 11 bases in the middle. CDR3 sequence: CASSVEGLREQYF. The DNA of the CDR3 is TGTGCCAGCAGCGTAGAAGGGTTAAGGGAGCAGTACTTC.

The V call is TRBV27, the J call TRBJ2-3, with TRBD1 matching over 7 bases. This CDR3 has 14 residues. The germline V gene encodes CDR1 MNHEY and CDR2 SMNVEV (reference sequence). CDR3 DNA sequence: TGTGTCTCAGCCCGGGACAGATTCACAGATACGCAGTATTTT. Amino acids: CVSARDRFTDTQYF.

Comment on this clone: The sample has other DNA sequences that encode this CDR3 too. Here the CDR3 DNA reads TGTGCCAGCAGTTTGCAGGGGAACACTGAAGCTTTCTTT. Translated, it gives CASSLQGNTEAFF. The chain joins TRBV27 to TRBJ1-1, with D possibly matching TRBD1 (5 bases). V lost 3 bases to trimming and J lost 1 base, with 6 bases between them. This CDR3 spans 13 amino acids. Germline V gene sequence: CDR1 MNHEY, CDR2 SMNVEV (reference sequence).

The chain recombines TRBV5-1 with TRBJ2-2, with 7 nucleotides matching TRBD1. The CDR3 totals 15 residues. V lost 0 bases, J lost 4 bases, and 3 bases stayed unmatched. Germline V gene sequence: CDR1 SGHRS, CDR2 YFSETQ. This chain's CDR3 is CASSLGPGGTGELFF. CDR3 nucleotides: TGCGCCAGCAGCTTGGGGCCAGGGGGCACCGGGGAGCTGTTTTTT. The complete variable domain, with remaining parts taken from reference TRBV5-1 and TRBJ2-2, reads KAGVTQTPRYLIKTRGQQVTLSCSPISGHRSVSWYQQTPGQGLQFLFEYFSETQRNKGNFPGRFSGRQFSNSRSEMNVSTLELGDSALYLCASSLGPGGTGELFFGEGSRLTVL.

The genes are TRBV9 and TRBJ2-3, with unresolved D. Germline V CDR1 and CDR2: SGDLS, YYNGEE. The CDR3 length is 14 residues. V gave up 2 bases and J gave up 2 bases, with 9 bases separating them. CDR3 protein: CASSVETYTDTQYF. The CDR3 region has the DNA TGTGCCAGCAGCGTTGAGACTTACACAGATACGCAGTATTTT.

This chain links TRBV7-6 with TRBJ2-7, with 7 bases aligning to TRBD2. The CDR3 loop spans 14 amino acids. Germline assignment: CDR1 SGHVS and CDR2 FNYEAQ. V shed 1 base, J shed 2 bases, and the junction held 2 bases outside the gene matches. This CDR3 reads CASSLERDAYEQYF. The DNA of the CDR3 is TGTGCCAGCAGCTTAGAGCGGGACGCCTACGAGCAGTACTTC. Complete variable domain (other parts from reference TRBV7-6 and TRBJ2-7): GAGVSQSPRYKVTKRGQDVALRCDPISGHVSLYWYRQALGQGPEFLTYFNYEAQQDKSGLPNDRFSAERPEGSISTLTIQRTEQRDSAMYRCASSLERDAYEQYFGPGTRLTVT.

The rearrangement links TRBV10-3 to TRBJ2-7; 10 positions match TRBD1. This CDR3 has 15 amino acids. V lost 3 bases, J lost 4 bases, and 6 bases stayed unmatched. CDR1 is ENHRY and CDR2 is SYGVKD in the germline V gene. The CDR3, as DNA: TGTGCCATCAGTGAACCGGGACAGGGGATGTACGAGCAGTACTTC. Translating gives CAISEPGQGMYEQYF.

CDR3 in DNA: TGTGCCACCGGGACTAGCGGGGGACCTTCCTACGAGCAGTACTTC. Translation: CATGTSGGPSYEQYF. This chain connects TRBV2 to TRBJ2-7; 14 bases map to TRBD2. CDR3 length: 15 amino acids. Germline CDR1 and CDR2: SNHLY and FYNNEI. V dropped 10 bases and J dropped 1; count of bases not matched to a gene: 6.

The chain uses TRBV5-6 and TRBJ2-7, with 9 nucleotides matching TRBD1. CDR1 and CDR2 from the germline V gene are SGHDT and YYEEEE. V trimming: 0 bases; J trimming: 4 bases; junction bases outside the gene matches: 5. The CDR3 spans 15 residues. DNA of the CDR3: TGTGCCAGCAGCTTGGGTACAGGGGGCAGTTACGAGCAGTACTTC. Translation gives CASSLGTGGSYEQYF.

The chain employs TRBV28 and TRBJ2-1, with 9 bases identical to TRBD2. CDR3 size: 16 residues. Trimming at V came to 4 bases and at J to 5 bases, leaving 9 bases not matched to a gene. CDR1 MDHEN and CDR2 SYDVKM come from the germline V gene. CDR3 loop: CASSSWSAGGDNEQFF. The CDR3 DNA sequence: TGTGCCAGCAGTTCGTGGAGCGCGGGGGGGGACAATGAGCAGTTCTTC.

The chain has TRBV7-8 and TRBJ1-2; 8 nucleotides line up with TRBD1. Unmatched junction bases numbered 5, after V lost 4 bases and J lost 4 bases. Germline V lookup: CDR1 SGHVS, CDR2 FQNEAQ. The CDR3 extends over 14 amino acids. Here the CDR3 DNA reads TGTGCCAGCAGCTCCAGGGGGCTGGTCTATGGCTACACCTTC. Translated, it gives CASSSRGLVYGYTF.

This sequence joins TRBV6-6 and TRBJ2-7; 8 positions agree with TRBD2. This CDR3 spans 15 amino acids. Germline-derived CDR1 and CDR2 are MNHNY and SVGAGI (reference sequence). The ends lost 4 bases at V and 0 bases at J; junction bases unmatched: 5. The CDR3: CASSLAGRFSYEQYF. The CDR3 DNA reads TGTGCCAGCAGTTTAGCGGGGCGATTCTCCTACGAGCAGTACTTC.

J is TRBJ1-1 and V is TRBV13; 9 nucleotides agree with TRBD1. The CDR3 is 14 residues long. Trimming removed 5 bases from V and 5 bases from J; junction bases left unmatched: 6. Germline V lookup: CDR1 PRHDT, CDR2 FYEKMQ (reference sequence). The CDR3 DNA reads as TGTGCCAGCAGCCCACGGACAGGGGTGACTGAAGCTTTCTTT. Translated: CASSPRTGVTEAFF.

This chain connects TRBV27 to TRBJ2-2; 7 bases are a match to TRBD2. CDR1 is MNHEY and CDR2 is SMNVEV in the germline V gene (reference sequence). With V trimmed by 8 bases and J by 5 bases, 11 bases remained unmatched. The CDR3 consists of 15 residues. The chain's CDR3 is CASRRGAGDTGELFF. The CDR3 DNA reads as TGTGCCAGCCGGAGAGGGGCGGGGGATACCGGGGAGCTGTTTTTT.

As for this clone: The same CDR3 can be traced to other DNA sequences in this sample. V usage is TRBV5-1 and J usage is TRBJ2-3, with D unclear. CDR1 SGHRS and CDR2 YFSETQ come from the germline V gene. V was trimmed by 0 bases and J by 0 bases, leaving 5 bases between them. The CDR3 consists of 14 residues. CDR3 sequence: CASSLVRSTDTQYF. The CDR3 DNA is TGCGCCAGCAGCTTGGTGCGGAGCACAGATACGCAGTATTTT. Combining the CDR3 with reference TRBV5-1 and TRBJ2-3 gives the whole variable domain KAGVTQTPRYLIKTRGQQVTLSCSPISGHRSVSWYQQTPGQGLQFLFEYFSETQRNKGNFPGRFSGRQFSNSRSEMNVSTLELGDSALYLCASSLVRSTDTQYFGPGTRLTVL.

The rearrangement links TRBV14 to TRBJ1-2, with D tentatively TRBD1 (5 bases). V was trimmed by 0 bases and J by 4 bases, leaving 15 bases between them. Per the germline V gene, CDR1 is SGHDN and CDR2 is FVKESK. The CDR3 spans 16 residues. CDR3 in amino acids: CASSQDQVGVAYGYTF. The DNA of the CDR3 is TGTGCCAGCAGCCAAGATCAGGTGGGGGTGGCCTATGGCTACACCTTC. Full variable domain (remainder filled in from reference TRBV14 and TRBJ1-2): EAGVTQFPSHSVIEKGQTVTLRCDPISGHDNLYWYRRVMGKEIKFLLHFVKESKQDESGMPNNRFLAERTGGTYSTLKVQPAELEDSGVYFCASSQDQVGVAYGYTFGSGTRLTVV.

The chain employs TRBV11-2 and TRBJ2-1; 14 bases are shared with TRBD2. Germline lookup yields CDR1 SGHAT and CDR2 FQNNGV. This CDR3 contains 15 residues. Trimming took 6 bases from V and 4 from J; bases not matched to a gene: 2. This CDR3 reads CASSRTSGGYNEQFF. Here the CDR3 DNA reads TGTGCCAGCAGTCGGACTAGCGGGGGGTACAATGAGCAGTTCTTC.

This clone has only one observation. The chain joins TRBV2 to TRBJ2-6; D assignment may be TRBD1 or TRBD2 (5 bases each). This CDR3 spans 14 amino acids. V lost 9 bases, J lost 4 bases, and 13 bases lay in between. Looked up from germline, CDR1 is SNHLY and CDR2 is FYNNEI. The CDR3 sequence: CARTIGTGANVLTF. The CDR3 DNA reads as TGTGCCAGGACGATCGGGACCGGGGCCAACGTCCTGACTTTC.